One sample yielded the 6 T cell receptor beta chains listed below, sequenced in a study of Ad26.COV2.S vaccination and SARS-CoV-2 variants. Specified treatment: roughly 18 received Ad26.COV2.S at low or high dose, single or two shots; 5 received placebo; per-sample allocation not given. The samples date from day 63 after the first vaccine or placebo injection. Produced via immunoSEQ multiplex PCR; TCRdb's table is partial and in-frame only. Seen here are fewer than 800,000 clones, around 90% observed once, and the top ten hold about 1.5%. The source was peripheral blood, collected in a trial of Ad26.COV2.S vaccine versus placebo. These receptors were obtained from a person between 18 and 65 years old who received the Ad26.COV2.S COVID-19 vaccine or a placebo.

The chain employs TRBV28 and TRBJ2-7, with a possible D match to TRBD1 (7 bases). V shed 6 bases and J shed 5 bases, with 23 bases lying between them. Germline-derived CDR1 and CDR2 are MDHEN and SYDVKM. This CDR3 has 16 residues. DNA of the CDR3: TGTGCCAGCAGCCCCCCCGTGGAGGGGGCTGAGAACGAGCAGTACTTC. Translating gives CASSPPVEGAENEQYF.

The rearrangement uses TRBV19 and TRBJ2-6; maybe TRBD2 (5 bases). The V end lost 4 bases, the J end lost 0 bases, and 10 bases lay between the germline ends. The CDR3 is 16 residues long. Germline values: CDR1 LNHDA, CDR2 SQIVND (reference sequence). CDR3 amino acids: CASSKKEGSGANVLTF. The CDR3 DNA reads as TGTGCCAGTAGTAAGAAAGAGGGCTCTGGGGCCAACGTCCTGACTTTC.

A remark on this clone: The same CDR3 is also encoded by other DNA sequences in this sample. This chain uses TRBV30 with TRBJ1-2, with D possibly matching TRBD1 (6 bases). Between the trimmed V and J ends, which lost 3 bases and 5 bases, there was a span of 7 bases. CDR3 size: 11 residues. Germline V gene sequence: CDR1 GTSNPN, CDR2 SVGIG (reference sequence). Here the CDR3 reads CAWSRGYGYTF. The CDR3 DNA sequence: TGTGCCTGGAGCAGGGGATATGGCTACACCTTC.

This clone was recorded only once. The gene calls are TRBV6-5 and TRBJ2-6; the D is unclear. The germline gives CDR1 MNHEY, CDR2 SVGAGI. This CDR3 contains 15 residues. The V and J ends lost 0 bases and 3 bases respectively, with 6 bases between them. CDR3 nucleotides: TGTGCCAGCAGTTACTCGGGGAATGGGGCCAACGTCCTGACTTTC. Translation gives CASSYSGNGANVLTF.

CDR3 in DNA: TGTGCCGCAAGGAAGGTCCTAGATGAAAAACTGTTTTTT. This codes for CAARKVLDEKLFF. The V call is TRBV6-5, the J call TRBJ1-4; D not certain. Trimming stripped 11 bases from V and 6 bases from J, with 16 bases between. Germline CDR1 MNHEY, CDR2 SVGAGI. The CDR3 has 13 residues.

The rearrangement uses TRBV18 and TRBJ1-4; possibly TRBD1 for D (5 bases). Germline V gene lookup returns CDR1 KGHSH and CDR2 LQKENI. This CDR3 has 13 residues. The germline V and J ends were trimmed by 4 bases and 8 bases, with 11 bases remaining between them. CDR3 loop: CASSQGTGEKLFF. For the CDR3, the DNA is TGTGCCAGCTCACAGGGGACTGGCGAAAAACTGTTTTTT.